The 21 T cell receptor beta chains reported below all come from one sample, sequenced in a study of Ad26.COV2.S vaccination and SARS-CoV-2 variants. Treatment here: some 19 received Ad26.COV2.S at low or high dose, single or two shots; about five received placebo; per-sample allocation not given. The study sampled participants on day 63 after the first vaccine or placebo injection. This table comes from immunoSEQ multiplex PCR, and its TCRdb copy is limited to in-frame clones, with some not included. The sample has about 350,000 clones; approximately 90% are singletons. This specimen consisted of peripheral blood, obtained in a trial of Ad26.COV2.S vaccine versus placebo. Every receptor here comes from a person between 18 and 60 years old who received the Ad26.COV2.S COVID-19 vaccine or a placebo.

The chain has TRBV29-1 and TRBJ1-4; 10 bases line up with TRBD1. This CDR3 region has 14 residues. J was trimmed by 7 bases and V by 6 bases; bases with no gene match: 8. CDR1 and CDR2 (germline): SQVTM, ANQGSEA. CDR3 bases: TGCAGCGTCGAGGGACAGGGGCCTTGTGAAAAACTGTTTTTT. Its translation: CSVEGQGPCEKLFF.

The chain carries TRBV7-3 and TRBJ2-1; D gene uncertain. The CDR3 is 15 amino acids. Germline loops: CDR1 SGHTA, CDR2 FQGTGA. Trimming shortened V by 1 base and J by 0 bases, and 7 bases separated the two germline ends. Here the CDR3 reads CASSLIKSSYNEQFF. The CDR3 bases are TGTGCCAGCAGCTTAATAAAGAGCTCCTACAATGAGCAGTTCTTC.

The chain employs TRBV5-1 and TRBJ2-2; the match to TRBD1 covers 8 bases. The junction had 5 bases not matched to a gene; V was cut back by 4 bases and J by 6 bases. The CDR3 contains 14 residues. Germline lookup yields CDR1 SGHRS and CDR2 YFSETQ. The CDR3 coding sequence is TGCGCCAGCAGCGGGACAGGAAGCGCCGGGGAGCTGTTTTTT. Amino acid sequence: CASSGTGSAGELFF.

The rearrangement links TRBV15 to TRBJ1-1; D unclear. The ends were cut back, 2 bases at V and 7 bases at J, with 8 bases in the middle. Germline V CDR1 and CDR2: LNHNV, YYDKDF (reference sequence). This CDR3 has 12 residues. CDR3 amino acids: CATSRWESEAFF. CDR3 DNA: TGTGCCACCAGCAGATGGGAGAGTGAAGCTTTCTTT. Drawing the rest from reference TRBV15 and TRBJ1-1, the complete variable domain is DAMVIQNPRYQVTQFGKPVTLSCSQTLNHNVMYWYQQKSSQAPKLLFHYYDKDFNNEADTPDNFQSRRPNTSFCFLDIRSPGLGDTAMYLCATSRWESEAFFGQGTRLTVV.

In DNA, the CDR3 is TGTGCCAGCAGCCGTGGGACAGAAGAGACCCAGTACTTC. Its protein product is CASSRGTEETQYF. The rearrangement uses TRBV7-8 and TRBJ2-5, with 7 bases matching TRBD1. V gave up 5 bases and J gave up 3 bases; unmatched junction bases: 3. Germline V gene data show CDR1 as SGHVS and CDR2 as FQNEAQ. The CDR3 sequence is 13 residues long.

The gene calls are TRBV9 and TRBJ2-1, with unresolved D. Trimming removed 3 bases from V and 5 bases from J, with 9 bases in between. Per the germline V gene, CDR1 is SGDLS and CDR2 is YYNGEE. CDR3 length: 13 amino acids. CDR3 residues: CASSEPRDNEQFF. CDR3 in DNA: TGTGCCAGCAGCGAGCCCAGAGACAATGAGCAGTTCTTC.

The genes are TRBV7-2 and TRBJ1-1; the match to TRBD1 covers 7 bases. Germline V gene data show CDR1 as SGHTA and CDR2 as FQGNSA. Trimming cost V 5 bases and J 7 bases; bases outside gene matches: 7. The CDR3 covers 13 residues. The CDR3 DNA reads TGTGCCAGCAGCCTGCAGGGGGAGGGTGAAGCTTTCTTT. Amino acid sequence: CASSLQGEGEAFF. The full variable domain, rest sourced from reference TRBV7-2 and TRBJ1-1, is GAGVSQSPSNKVTEKGKDVELRCDPISGHTALYWYRQSLGQGLEFLIYFQGNSAPDKSGLPSDRFSAERTGGSVSTLTIQRTQQEDSAVYLCASSLQGEGEAFFGQGTRLTVV.

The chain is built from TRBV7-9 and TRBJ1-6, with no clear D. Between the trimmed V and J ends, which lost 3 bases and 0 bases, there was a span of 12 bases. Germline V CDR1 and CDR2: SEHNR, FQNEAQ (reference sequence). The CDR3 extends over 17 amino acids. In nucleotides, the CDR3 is TGTGCCAGCAGCTTTGGTTCTGGGAGCTCCTATAATTCACCCCTCCACTTT. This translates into CASSFGSGSSYNSPLHF.

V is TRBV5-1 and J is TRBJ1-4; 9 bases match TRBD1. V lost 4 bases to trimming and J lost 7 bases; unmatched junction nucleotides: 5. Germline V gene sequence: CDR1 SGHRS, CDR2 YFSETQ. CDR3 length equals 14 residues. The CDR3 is CASSTGQGVEKLFF. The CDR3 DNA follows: TGCGCCAGCAGCACGGGACAGGGAGTTGAAAAACTGTTTTTT. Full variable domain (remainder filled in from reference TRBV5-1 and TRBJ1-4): KAGVTQTPRYLIKTRGQQVTLSCSPISGHRSVSWYQQTPGQGLQFLFEYFSETQRNKGNFPGRFSGRQFSNSRSEMNVSTLELGDSALYLCASSTGQGVEKLFFGSGTQLSVL.

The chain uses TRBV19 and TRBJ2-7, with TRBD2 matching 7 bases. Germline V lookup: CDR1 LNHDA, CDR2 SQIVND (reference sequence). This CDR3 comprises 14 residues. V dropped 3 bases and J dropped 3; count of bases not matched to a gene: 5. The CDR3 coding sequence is TGTGCCAGTAGTATGGCGGGACTAAACTACGAGCAGTACTTC. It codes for CASSMAGLNYEQYF.

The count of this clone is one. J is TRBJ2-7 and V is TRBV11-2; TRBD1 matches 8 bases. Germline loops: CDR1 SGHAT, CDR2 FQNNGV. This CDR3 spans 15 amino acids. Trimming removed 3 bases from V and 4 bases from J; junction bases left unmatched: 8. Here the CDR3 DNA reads TGTGCCAGCAGCTTTTCAGGGGGCGCGGGATACGAGCAGTACTTC. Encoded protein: CASSFSGGAGYEQYF.

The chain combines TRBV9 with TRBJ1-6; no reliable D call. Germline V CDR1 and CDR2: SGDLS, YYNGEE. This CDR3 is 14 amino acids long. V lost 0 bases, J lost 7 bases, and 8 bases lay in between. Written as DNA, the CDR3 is TGTGCCAGCAGCGTAGAGATAGAGAATTCACCCCTCCACTTT. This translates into CASSVEIENSPLHF.

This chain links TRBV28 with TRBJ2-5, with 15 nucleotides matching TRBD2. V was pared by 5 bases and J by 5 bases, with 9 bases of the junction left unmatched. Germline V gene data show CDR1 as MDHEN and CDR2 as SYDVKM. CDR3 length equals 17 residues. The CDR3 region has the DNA TGTGCCAGCAGTAAAAGGACTAGCGGGAGGGCCGGGGAGACCCAGTACTTC. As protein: CASSKRTSGRAGETQYF.

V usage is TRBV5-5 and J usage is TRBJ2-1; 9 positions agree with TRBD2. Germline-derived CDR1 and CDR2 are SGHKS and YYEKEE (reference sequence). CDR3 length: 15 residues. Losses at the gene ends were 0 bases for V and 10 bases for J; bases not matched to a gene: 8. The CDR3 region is CASSLDGGRGDEQFF. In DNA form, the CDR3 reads TGTGCCAGCAGCTTGGATGGCGGGAGGGGAGACGAGCAGTTCTTC. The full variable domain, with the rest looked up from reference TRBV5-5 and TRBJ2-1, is DAGVTQSPTHLIKTRGQQVTLRCSPISGHKSVSWYQQVLGQGPQFIFQYYEKEERGRGNFPDRFSARQFPNYSSELNVNALLLGDSALYLCASSLDGGRGDEQFFGPGTRLTVL.

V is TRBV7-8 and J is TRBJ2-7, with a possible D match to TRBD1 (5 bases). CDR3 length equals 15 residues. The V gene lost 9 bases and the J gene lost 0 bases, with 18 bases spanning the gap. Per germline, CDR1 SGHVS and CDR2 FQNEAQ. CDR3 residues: CASSLTGRLSYEQYF. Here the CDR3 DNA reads TGTGCCAGTAGCCTCACAGGACGCCTCTCCTACGAGCAGTACTTC.

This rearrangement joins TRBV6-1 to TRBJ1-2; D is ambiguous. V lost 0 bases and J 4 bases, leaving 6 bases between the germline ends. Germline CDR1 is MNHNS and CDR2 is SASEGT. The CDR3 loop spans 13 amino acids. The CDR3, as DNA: TGTGCCAGCAGTGAAGCGTTCGGCTATGGCTACACCTTC. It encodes CASSEAFGYGYTF.

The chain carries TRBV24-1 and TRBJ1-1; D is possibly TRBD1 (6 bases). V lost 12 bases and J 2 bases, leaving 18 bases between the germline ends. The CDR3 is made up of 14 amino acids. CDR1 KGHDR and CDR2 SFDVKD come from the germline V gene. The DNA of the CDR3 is TGTGCCGTAGTAGGTGGACAGTACAACACTGAAGCTTTCTTT. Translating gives CAVVGGQYNTEAFF.

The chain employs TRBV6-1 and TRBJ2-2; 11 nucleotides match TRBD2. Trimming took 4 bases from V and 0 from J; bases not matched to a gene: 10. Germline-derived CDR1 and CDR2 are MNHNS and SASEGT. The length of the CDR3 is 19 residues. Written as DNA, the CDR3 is TGTGCCAGCAGTGCCGGGCGGCTAGCGGGAGGTCCGAACACCGGGGAGCTGTTTTTT. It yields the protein CASSAGRLAGGPNTGELFF.

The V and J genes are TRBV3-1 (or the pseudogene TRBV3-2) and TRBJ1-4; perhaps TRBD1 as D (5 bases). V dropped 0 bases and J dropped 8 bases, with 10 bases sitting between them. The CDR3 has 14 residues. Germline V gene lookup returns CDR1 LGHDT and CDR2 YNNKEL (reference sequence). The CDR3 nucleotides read TGTGCCAGCAGCCAAGAACAGGATGGAGAAAAACTGTTTTTT. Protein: CASSQEQDGEKLFF.

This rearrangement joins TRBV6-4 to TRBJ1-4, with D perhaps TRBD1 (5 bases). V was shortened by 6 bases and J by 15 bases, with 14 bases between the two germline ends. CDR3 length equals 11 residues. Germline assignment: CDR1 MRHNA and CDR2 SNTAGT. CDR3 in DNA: TGTGCCAGCAGCCGGGACGGCAAGATGTTTTTT. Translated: CASSRDGKMFF.

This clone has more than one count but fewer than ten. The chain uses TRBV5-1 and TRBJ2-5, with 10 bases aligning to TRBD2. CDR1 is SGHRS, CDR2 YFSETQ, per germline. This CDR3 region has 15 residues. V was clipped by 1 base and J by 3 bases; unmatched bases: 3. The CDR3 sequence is CASSLTSGVEETQYF. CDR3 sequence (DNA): TGCGCCAGCAGCTTGACTAGCGGGGTGGAAGAGACCCAGTACTTC.